This T cell receptor (beta chain) emerged from a study of CD8 T cells in ankylosing spondylitis. Broader study findings: Before this, some motif variants had been reported in reactive arthritis synovial fluid and blood. According to the report, clones linked to the disease were significantly enriched in matched synovial fluid samples taken from ankylosing spondylitis patients. The study identified a TCR beta motif of several highly homologous variants that appeared characteristic of ankylosing spondylitis blood.

Molecular-barcoded quantitative 5'-RACE produced these TCR beta libraries. One entry per CDR3 protein results from TCRdb running MiXCR on the 5' RACE reads. The repertoire holds some 130,000 distinct CDR3 sequences, with more than 5.5% as singletons. The length of the CDR3 is 16 residues. Germline V gene sequence: CDR1 SGDLS, CDR2 YYNGEE. Trimming at V came to 3 bases and at J to 8 bases, leaving 7 bases not matched to a gene. In its sample, this clonotype was seen many times. Its antigen is undetermined. The sequence was obtained from a female donor with ankylosing spondylitis or in good health (not recorded which). The source material was blood, either unsorted or a sorted T cell fraction (not recorded which). This chain links TRBV9 with TRBJ2-1, with 14 bases matching TRBD2. Written as DNA, the CDR3 is TGTGCCAGCAGCGCCAAGACTAGCGGGGGGGCGCATGAGCAGTTCTTC. Amino acids: CASSAKTSGGAHEQFF.